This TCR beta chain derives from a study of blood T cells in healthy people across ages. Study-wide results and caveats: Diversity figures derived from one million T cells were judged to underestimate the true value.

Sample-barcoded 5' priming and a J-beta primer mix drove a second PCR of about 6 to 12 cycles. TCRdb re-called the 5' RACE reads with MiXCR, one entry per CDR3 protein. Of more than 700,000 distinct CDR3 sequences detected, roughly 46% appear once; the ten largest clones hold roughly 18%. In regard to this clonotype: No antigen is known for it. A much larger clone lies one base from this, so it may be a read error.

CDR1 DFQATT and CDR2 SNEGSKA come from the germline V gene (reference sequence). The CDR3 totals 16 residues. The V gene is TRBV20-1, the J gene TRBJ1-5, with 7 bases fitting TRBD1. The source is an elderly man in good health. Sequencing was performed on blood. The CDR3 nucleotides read TGCAGTGCCCCAAACCTAGGGACAGCTAGCAATCAGCCCCAGCGTTTT. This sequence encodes CSAPNLGTASNQPQRF.